Following are 22 T cell receptor beta chains from one sample sequenced in a study of T cells after yellow fever vaccination. A single record per CDR3 protein comes from TCRdb applying MiXCR to the 5' RACE reads. In the table there are some 350,000 distinct CDR3 sequences, approximately 4% of which are singletons. The specimen comprised PBMCs, sampled 5 days after the yellow fever booster vaccination. The origin of the receptors is a man in his late teens or twenties who received the YFV17D yellow fever vaccine.

This clonotype was picked up a small number of times. This sequence joins TRBV2 and TRBJ1-2, with 7 bases fitting TRBD1. The trim removed 6 bases at V and 4 bases at J, leaving 8 bases unmatched. The CDR3 is made up of 14 amino acids. CDR1 is SNHLY, CDR2 FYNNEI, per germline. The CDR3 loop reads CASSPGDRGYGYTF. The CDR3 coding sequence is TGTGCCAGCAGCCCTGGGGACAGAGGCTATGGCTACACCTTC.

This clonotype was counted a few times. The J gene is TRBJ2-1, the V gene TRBV7-8, with TRBD2 matching 12 bases. The CDR3 spans 17 residues. Trimming took 3 bases from V and 4 from J; bases not matched to a gene: 7. Germline loops: CDR1 SGHVS, CDR2 FQNEAQ. In DNA form, the CDR3 reads TGTGCCAGCAGCTTGGATGGACTAGCGGGGCGTTACAATGAGCAGTTCTTC. It specifies CASSLDGLAGRYNEQFF.

The chain uses TRBV5-1 and TRBJ2-6; TRBD1 is a possible D gene (5 bases). The germline CDR1 and CDR2 sequences are SGHRS and YFSETQ. Trimming took 7 bases from V and 3 from J, leaving 23 bases between them. The CDR3 is made up of 18 amino acids. CDR3 coding DNA: TGCGCCAGCCGCAGTAGGACCACGGCACAGGATGGGGCCAACGTCCTGACTTTC. Translated, it gives CASRSRTTAQDGANVLTF.

The chain carries TRBV15 and TRBJ2-3; 11 bases are shared with TRBD1. The length of the CDR3 is 15 residues. From germline, CDR1 is LNHNV and CDR2 YYDKDF (reference sequence). The junction had 5 bases not matched to a gene; V was cut back by 5 bases and J by 4 bases. In nucleotides, the CDR3 is TGTGCCACCAGCCCGGACAGGGGGCGATCAGATACGCAGTATTTT. Amino acids: CATSPDRGRSDTQYF. Together with reference TRBV15 and TRBJ2-3, the CDR3 gives the full variable domain: DAMVIQNPRYQVTQFGKPVTLSCSQTLNHNVMYWYQQKSSQAPKLLFHYYDKDFNNEADTPDNFQSRRPNTSFCFLDIRSPGLGDTAMYLCATSPDRGRSDTQYFGPGTRLTVL.

This rearrangement joins TRBV19 to TRBJ1-6; 8 bases align to TRBD1. CDR3 size: 15 residues. V was clipped by 3 bases and J by 3 bases; unmatched bases: 1. Germline loops: CDR1 LNHDA, CDR2 SQIVND (reference sequence). CDR3 protein: CASSIGQGYNSPLHF. The CDR3 DNA is TGTGCCAGTAGTATCGGACAGGGCTATAATTCACCCCTCCACTTT.

This clonotype was seen at least ten times. V usage is TRBV5-1 and J usage is TRBJ2-7, with 7 bases aligning to TRBD1. Germline V gives CDR1 SGHRS, CDR2 YFSETQ. This CDR3 is 15 amino acids long. Unmatched junction bases numbered 10, after V lost 4 bases and J lost 3 bases. CDR3 in amino acids: CASSLKRDSLYEQYF. DNA for the CDR3: TGCGCCAGCAGCCTGAAACGGGACAGTCTCTACGAGCAGTACTTC.

At least ten counts were recorded for this clonotype. This chain connects TRBV5-1 to TRBJ2-1; D is possibly TRBD1 (6 bases). The CDR3 runs to 16 residues. Germline V gene lookup returns CDR1 SGHRS and CDR2 YFSETQ. The V end lost 4 bases, the J end lost 5 bases, and 19 bases lay between the germline ends. CDR3 DNA sequence: TGCGCCAGCAGCCCTCTCCCGGGACCAGGGGACAATGAGCAGTTCTTC. It translates to CASSPLPGPGDNEQFF.

In this sample, this clonotype turned up many times. The rearrangement uses TRBV4-3 and TRBJ1-4; no clear D gene. The V end lost 4 bases, the J end lost 0 bases, and 9 bases lay between the germline ends. Looked up from germline, CDR1 is LGHNA and CDR2 is YSLEER. This CDR3 has 15 amino acids. CDR3 region: CASSPFVATNEKLFF. The CDR3 DNA reads as TGCGCCAGCAGCCCCTTCGTAGCAACTAATGAAAAACTGTTTTTT.

This clonotype has a count of ten or more. V gene TRBV6-5 combines with J gene TRBJ1-6; tentative D call: TRBD1 (5 bases). CDR3 size: 13 residues. Trimming took 2 bases from V and 9 from J, leaving 8 bases between them. Per germline, CDR1 MNHEY and CDR2 SVGAGI. CDR3 DNA: TGTGCCAGCAGTTACCGAGACAGTTCACCCCTCCACTTT. Amino acids: CASSYRDSSPLHF.

This rearrangement joins TRBV7-6 to TRBJ2-1, with D perhaps TRBD1 or TRBD2 (5 bases each). V shed 1 base and J shed 8 bases, with 12 bases lying between them. Germline values: CDR1 SGHVS, CDR2 FNYEAQ. The CDR3 is 14 amino acids. This chain's CDR3 is CASSLVTRGDEQFF. The CDR3 DNA is TGTGCCAGCAGCTTAGTGACGAGGGGAGATGAGCAGTTCTTC.

This clonotype turned up a few times. The DNA for the CDR3 is TGTGCCAGCAGCTCGATCACAGGGAGGAGAAACTATGGCTACACCTTC. It is translated as CASSSITGRRNYGYTF. The chain recombines TRBV28 with TRBJ1-2; perhaps TRBD1 as D (6 bases). Trimming left V 6 bases short and J 2 bases short, with 19 bases between. The CDR3 is 16 residues long. Per germline, CDR1 MDHEN and CDR2 SYDVKM.

The table lists this clonotype with a few counts. The chain recombines TRBV10-3 with TRBJ2-3; no firm D call. Germline V gene sequence: CDR1 ENHRY, CDR2 SYGVKD. This CDR3 is built from 12 residues. The V gene lost 2 bases and the J gene lost 4 bases, with 4 bases spanning the gap. CDR3 sequence reads: CAISEGPDTQYF. CDR3 nucleotides: TGTGCCATCAGTGAGGGCCCAGATACGCAGTATTTT.

This clonotype occurred many times. The rearrangement uses TRBV28 and TRBJ1-1; D gene unclear. The CDR3 extends over 14 amino acids. Germline V gene sequence: CDR1 MDHEN, CDR2 SYDVKM. The V end lost 8 bases, the J end lost 2 bases, and 15 bases lay between the germline ends. CDR3 DNA sequence: TGTGCCAGCGGACTCGGGAATCTTAACACTGAAGCTTTCTTT. Protein product: CASGLGNLNTEAFF.

This clonotype was observed a handful of times. This sequence joins TRBV2 and TRBJ1-2, with D tentatively TRBD1 (6 bases). CDR3 length: 17 amino acids. Trimming left V 1 base short and J 2 bases short, with 17 bases between. Looked up from germline, CDR1 is SNHLY and CDR2 is FYNNEI. The CDR3 nucleotides are TGTGCCAGCAGTGAAGGTCCGGGGGGGGCCTACAACTATGGCTACACCTTC. This encodes CASSEGPGGAYNYGYTF.

This clonotype came up a few times. The chain employs TRBV4-3 and TRBJ1-1; TRBD1 matches 7 bases. Germline CDR1 LGHNA, CDR2 YSLEER. V lost 3 bases to trimming and J lost 5 bases; unmatched junction nucleotides: 6. The CDR3 is 14 amino acids. Here the CDR3 reads CASSQTGLGTEAFF. The CDR3 coding sequence is TGCGCCAGCAGCCAGACAGGGTTGGGGACTGAAGCTTTCTTT.

This clonotype has only a few counts. The rearrangement joins TRBV5-5 to TRBJ2-1, with D possibly matching TRBD1 (6 bases). V lost 3 bases and J 9 bases, leaving 13 bases between the germline ends. This CDR3 is 13 amino acids long. Germline lookup yields CDR1 SGHKS and CDR2 YYEKEE (reference sequence). CDR3 in amino acids: CASSSGQTSEQFF. The CDR3 DNA sequence: TGTGCCAGCAGCTCAGGACAGACATCTGAGCAGTTCTTC.

This clonotype came up a few times. The gene calls are TRBV30 and TRBJ2-3; D may match TRBD1 or TRBD2 (5 bases each). V lost 2 bases and J 2 bases, leaving 14 bases between the germline ends. This CDR3 spans 15 amino acids. The germline V gene has CDR1 GTSNPN and CDR2 SVGIG (reference sequence). The CDR3 is CAWSIERGATDTQYF. CDR3 coding DNA: TGTGCCTGGAGTATTGAAAGGGGAGCCACAGATACGCAGTATTTT.

In its sample, this clonotype was seen many times. The genes are TRBV5-5 and TRBJ2-2, with D uncertain. Germline CDR1 and CDR2: SGHKS and YYEKEE (reference sequence). CDR3 size: 15 residues. The V gene lost 1 base and the J gene lost 0 bases, with 7 bases spanning the gap. CDR3 sequence reads: CASSLPGTNTGELFF. For the CDR3, the DNA is TGTGCCAGCAGCTTGCCGGGTACGAACACCGGGGAGCTGTTTTTT.

This sequence joins TRBV6-5 and TRBJ2-2, with 13 bases matching TRBD2. Unmatched junction bases numbered 14, after V lost 2 bases and J lost 2 bases. Germline V gene sequence: CDR1 MNHEY, CDR2 SVGAGI. The CDR3 sequence is 21 residues long. CDR3 loop: CASSYRNPKTSGGTNTGELFF. In nucleotides, the CDR3 is TGTGCCAGCAGTTACCGAAATCCTAAGACTAGCGGGGGGACAAACACCGGGGAGCTGTTTTTT.

There are a few counts of this clonotype. The V gene is TRBV25-1, the J gene TRBJ2-6; no definite D call. The V end lost 1 base, the J end lost 0 bases, and 7 bases lay between the germline ends. The CDR3 extends over 16 amino acids. Germline V gene sequence: CDR1 MGHDK, CDR2 SYGVNS. The CDR3: CASSEWYASGANVLTF. The CDR3 bases are TGTGCCAGCAGTGAATGGTATGCCTCTGGGGCCAACGTCCTGACTTTC.

This clonotype turned up a few times. The gene calls are TRBV5-1 and TRBJ1-2; TRBD1 is a possible D gene (5 bases). This CDR3 has 14 amino acids. Per the germline V gene, CDR1 is SGHRS and CDR2 is YFSETQ. Trimming removed 4 bases at V and 1 base at J, with 11 bases between. CDR3 sequence (DNA): TGCGCCAGCAGCCGGCTGGGGGGTAACTATGGCTACACCTTC. Translated, it gives CASSRLGGNYGYTF. Full variable domain (remainder filled in from reference TRBV5-1 and TRBJ1-2): KAGVTQTPRYLIKTRGQQVTLSCSPISGHRSVSWYQQTPGQGLQFLFEYFSETQRNKGNFPGRFSGRQFSNSRSEMNVSTLELGDSALYLCASSRLGGNYGYTFGSGTRLTVV.

The sample holds a few counts of this clonotype. This chain links TRBV4-3 with TRBJ2-3, with 12 bases fitting TRBD2. The length of the CDR3 is 17 residues. The V gene end was trimmed by 0 bases and the J gene end by 6 bases; junction bases not matched to a gene: 7. The germline gives CDR1 LGHNA, CDR2 YSLEER. CDR3 protein: CASSQELAGGPWDTQYF. CDR3 DNA: TGCGCCAGCAGCCAAGAACTAGCGGGGGGCCCGTGGGATACGCAGTATTTT.